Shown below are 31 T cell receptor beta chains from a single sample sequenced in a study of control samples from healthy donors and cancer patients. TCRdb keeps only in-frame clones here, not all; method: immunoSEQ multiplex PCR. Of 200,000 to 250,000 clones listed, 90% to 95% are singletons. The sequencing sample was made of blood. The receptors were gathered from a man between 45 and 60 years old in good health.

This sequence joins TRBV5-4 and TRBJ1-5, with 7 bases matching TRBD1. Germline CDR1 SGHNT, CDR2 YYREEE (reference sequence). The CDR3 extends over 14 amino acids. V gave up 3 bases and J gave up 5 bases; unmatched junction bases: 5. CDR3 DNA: TGTGCCAGCAGCTCCCACCAGGGGGATCAGCCCCAGCATTTT. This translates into CASSSHQGDQPQHF.

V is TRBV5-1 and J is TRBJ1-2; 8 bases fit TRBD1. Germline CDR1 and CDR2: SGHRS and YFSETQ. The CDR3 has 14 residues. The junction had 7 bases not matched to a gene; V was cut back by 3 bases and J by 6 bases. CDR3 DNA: TGCGCCAGCAGCTCACAGCAGGGGGCCGATGGCTACACCTTC. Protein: CASSSQQGADGYTF.

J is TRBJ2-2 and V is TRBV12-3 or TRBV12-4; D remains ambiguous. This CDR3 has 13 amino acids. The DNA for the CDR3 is TGTTCCTCCGGGCCAGAAAAAACCGGGGAGCTGTTTTTT. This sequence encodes CSSGPEKTGELFF.

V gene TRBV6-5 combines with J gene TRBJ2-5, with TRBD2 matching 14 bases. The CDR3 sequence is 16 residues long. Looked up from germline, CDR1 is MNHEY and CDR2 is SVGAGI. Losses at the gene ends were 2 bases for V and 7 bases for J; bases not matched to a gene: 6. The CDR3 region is CASSYRTSGGPGTQYF. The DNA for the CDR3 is TGTGCCAGCAGTTACCGGACTAGCGGGGGGCCAGGGACCCAGTACTTC.

The CDR3 DNA reads TGTGCCAGCAGCGGGAACAGGGGGACGGCTGAGCAGTTCTTC. It codes for CASSGNRGTAEQFF. The chain combines TRBV7-9 with TRBJ2-1, with 8 bases aligning to TRBD1. J was trimmed by 9 bases and V by 5 bases; bases with no gene match: 9. The CDR3 has 14 residues. CDR1 and CDR2 from the germline V gene are SEHNR and FQNEAQ (reference sequence).

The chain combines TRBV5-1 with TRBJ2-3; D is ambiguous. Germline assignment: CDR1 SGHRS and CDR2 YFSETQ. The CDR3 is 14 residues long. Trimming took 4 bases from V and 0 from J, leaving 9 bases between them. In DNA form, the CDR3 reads TGCGCCAGCAGCGGTGGAGTGAGCACAGATACGCAGTATTTT. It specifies CASSGGVSTDTQYF.

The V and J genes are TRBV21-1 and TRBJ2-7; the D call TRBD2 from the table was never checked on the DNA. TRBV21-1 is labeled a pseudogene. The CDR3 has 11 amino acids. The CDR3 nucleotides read TGTGCCAGCAGCAAAGGGAGGGTGCAGTACTTC. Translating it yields CASSKGRVQYF.

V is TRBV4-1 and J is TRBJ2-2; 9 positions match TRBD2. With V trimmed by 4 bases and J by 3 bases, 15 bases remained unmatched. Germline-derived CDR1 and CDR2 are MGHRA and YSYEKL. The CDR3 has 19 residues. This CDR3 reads CASSLLIIRGGAYTGELFF. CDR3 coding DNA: TGCGCCAGCAGCCTATTAATAATTCGCGGGGGGGCGTACACCGGGGAGCTGTTTTTT.

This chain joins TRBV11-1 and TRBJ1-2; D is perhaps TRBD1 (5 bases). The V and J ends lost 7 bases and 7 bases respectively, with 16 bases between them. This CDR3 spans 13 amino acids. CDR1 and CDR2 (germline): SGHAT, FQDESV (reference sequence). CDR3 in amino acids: CASTADRGSGYTF. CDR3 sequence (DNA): TGTGCCAGCACCGCAGATAGGGGAAGTGGCTACACCTTC.

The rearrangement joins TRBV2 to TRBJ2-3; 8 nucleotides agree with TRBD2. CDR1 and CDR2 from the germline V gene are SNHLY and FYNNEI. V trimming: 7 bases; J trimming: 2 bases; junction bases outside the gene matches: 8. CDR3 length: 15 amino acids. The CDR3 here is CASKAQRGNTDTQYF. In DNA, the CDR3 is TGTGCCAGCAAAGCCCAGCGGGGGAACACAGATACGCAGTATTTT.

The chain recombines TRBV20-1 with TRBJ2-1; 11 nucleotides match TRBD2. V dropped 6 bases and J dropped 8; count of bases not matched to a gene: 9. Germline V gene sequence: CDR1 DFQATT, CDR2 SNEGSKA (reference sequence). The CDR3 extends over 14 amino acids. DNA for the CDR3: TGCAGTGCCAGTACTAGCGGGGGCTTGGATGAGCAGTTCTTC. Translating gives CSASTSGGLDEQFF.

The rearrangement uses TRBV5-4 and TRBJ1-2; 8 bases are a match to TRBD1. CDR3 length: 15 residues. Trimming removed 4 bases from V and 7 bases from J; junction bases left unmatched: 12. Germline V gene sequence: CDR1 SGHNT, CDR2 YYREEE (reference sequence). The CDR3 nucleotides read TGTGCCAGCAGCCCCGGACAGGGTACCTTGAGTGGCTACACCTTC. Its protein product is CASSPGQGTLSGYTF.

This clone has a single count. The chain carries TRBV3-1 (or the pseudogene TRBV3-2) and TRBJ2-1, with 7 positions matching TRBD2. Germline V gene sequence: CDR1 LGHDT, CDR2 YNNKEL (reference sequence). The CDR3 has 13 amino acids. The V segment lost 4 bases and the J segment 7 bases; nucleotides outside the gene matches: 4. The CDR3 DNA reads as TGTGCCAGCAGCCTCAAGGGAGGGAATGAGCAGTTCTTC. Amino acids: CASSLKGGNEQFF.

The DNA for the CDR3 is TGTGCCAGCAGCGTACAACCGGGGGGGACCTACAATGAGCAGTTCTTC. Translating gives CASSVQPGGTYNEQFF. The rearrangement joins TRBV9 to TRBJ2-1; 8 bases map to TRBD2. CDR1 SGDLS and CDR2 YYNGEE come from the germline V gene. Trimming cost V 1 base and J 2 bases; bases outside gene matches: 5. CDR3 length equals 16 residues.

The CDR3 region is CASSFGGNSYEQYV. CDR3 nucleotides: TGTGCCAGCAGTTTTGGTGGGAACTCCTACGAGCAGTACGTC. V and J are TRBV28 and TRBJ2-7; no firm D call. The V end was cut by 3 bases, the J end by 0 bases, with 9 bases between. CDR3 size: 14 residues. The germline CDR1 and CDR2 sequences are MDHEN and SYDVKM.

This chain's CDR3 is CASSSISARPSTDTQYF. In DNA form, the CDR3 reads TGTGCCAGCAGCTCAATTAGTGCAAGACCTAGCACAGATACGCAGTATTTT. The chain recombines TRBV7-2 with TRBJ2-3; D remains unclear. Trimming removed 4 bases from V and 0 bases from J, with 17 bases in between. Germline values: CDR1 SGHTA, CDR2 FQGNSA. This CDR3 has 17 residues.

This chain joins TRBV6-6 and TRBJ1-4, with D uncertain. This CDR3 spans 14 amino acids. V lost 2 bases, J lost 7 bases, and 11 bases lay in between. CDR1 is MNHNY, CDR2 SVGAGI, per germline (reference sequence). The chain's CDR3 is CASSYGQSTEKLFF. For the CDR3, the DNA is TGTGCCAGCAGTTACGGGCAGTCCACTGAAAAACTGTTTTTT.

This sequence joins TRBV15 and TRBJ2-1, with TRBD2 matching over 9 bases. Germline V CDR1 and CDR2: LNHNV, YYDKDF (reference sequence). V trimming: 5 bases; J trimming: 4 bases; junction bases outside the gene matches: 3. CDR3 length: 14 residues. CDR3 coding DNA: TGTGCCACCAGCGGCGGGGGGGCTTACAATGAGCAGTTCTTC. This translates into CATSGGGAYNEQFF.

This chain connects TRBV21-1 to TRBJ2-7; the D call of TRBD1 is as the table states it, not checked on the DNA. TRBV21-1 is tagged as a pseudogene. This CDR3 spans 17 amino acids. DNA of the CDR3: TGTGCCAGCAGCTGCGTAGGACAGGGCCTTCAGGTTTACGAGCAGTACGTC. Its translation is CASSCVGQGLQVYEQYV.

DNA for the CDR3: TGTGCCAGCAGCTTGGTTGGGCAGGGATCACACAGTGAGCAGTTCTTC. Translating it yields CASSLVGQGSHSEQFF. The chain uses TRBV5-6 and TRBJ2-1, with D perhaps TRBD1 (5 bases). The CDR3 is 16 amino acids. CDR1 and CDR2 from the germline V gene are SGHDT and YYEEEE. V lost 0 bases and J lost 9, with 19 bases in between.

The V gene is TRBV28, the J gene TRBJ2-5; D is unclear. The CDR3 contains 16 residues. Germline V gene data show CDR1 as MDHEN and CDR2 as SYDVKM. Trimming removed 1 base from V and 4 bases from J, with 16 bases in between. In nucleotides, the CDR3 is TGTGCCAGCAGTTTATTATTTTTGGGTCCGGGAGAGACCCAGTACTTC. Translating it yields CASSLLFLGPGETQYF.

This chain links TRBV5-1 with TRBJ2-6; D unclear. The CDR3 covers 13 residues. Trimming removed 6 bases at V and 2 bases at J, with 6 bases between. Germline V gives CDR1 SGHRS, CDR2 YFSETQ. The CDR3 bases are TGCGCCAGCACCACAACTGGGGCCAACGTCCTGACTTTC. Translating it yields CASTTTGANVLTF.

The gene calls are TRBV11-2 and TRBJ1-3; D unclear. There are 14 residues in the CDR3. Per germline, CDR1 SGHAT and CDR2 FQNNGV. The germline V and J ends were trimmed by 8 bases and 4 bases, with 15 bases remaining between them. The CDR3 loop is CASGRSFGGNTIYF. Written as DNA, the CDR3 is TGTGCCAGCGGGCGGTCCTTCGGGGGAAACACCATATATTTT. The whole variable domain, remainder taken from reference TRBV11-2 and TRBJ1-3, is EAGVAQSPRYKIIEKRQSVAFWCNPISGHATLYWYQQILGQGPKLLIQFQNNGVVDDSQLPKDRFSAERLKGVDSTLKIQPAKLEDSAVYLCASGRSFGGNTIYFGEGSWLTVV.

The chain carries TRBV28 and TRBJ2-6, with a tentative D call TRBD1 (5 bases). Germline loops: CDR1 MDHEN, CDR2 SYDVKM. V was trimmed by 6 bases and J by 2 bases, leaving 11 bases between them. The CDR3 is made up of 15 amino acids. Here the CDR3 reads CASSPPQAGANVLTF. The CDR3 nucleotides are TGTGCCAGCAGCCCTCCACAGGCTGGGGCCAACGTCCTGACTTTC. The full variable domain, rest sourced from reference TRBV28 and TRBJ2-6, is DVKVTQSSRYLVKRTGEKVFLECVQDMDHENMFWYRQDPGLGLRLIYFSYDVKMKEKGDIPEGYSVSREKKERFSLILESASTNQTSMYLCASSPPQAGANVLTFGAGSRLTVL.

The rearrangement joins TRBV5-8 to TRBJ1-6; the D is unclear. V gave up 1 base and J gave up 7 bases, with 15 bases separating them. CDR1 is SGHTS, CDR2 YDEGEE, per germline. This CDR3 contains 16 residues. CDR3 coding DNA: TGTGCCAGCAGCTTGTCGGGTAACAGACCGAATTCACCCCTCCACTTT. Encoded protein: CASSLSGNRPNSPLHF.

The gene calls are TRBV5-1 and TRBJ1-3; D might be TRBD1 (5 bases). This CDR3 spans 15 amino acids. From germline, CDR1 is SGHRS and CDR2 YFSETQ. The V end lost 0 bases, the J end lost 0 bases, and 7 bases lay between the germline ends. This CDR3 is CASSLDRNSGNTIYF. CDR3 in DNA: TGCGCCAGCAGCTTGGACAGGAACTCTGGAAACACCATATATTTT.

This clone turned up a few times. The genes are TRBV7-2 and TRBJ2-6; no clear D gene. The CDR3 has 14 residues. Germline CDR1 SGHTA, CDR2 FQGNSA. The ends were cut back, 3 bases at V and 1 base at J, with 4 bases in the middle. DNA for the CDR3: TGTGCCAGCAGCTTGCAGTCTGGGGCCAACGTCCTGACTTTC. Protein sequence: CASSLQSGANVLTF.

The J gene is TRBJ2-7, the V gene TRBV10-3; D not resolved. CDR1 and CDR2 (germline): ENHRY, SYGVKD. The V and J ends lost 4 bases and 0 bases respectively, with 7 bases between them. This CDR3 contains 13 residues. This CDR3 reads CAISASSSYEQYF. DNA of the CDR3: TGTGCCATCAGTGCCAGTAGCTCCTACGAGCAGTACTTC.

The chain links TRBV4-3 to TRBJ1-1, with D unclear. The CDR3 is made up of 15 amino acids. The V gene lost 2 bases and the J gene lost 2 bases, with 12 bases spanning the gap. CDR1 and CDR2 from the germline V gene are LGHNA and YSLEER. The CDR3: CASSQIIELNTEAFF. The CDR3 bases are TGCGCCAGCAGCCAAATAATCGAGCTAAACACTGAAGCTTTCTTT.

The CDR3 DNA is TGTGCCAGCAGCCCCCCGGGGGCAGCGGAGGAGCAGTACTTC. Its translation is CASSPPGAAEEQYF. The rearrangement joins TRBV6-5 to TRBJ2-7, with D perhaps matching TRBD1 or TRBD2 (6 bases each). This CDR3 has 14 residues. Germline CDR1 and CDR2: MNHEY and SVGAGI. V lost 6 bases and J 7 bases, leaving 19 bases between the germline ends.

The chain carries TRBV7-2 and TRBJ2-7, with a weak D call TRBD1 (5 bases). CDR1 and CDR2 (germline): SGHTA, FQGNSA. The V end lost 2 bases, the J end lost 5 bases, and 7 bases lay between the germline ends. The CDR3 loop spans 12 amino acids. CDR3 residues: CASSLIGDEQYF. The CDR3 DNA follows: TGTGCCAGCAGCTTAATAGGGGACGAGCAGTACTTC. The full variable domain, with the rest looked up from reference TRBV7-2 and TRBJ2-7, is GAGVSQSPSNKVTEKGKDVELRCDPISGHTALYWYRQSLGQGLEFLIYFQGNSAPDKSGLPSDRFSAERTGGSVSTLTIQRTQQEDSAVYLCASSLIGDEQYFGPGTRLTVT.